This T cell receptor beta chain was recovered during a study of technical replicates of blood from several donors. This table comes from immunoSEQ multiplex PCR, and its TCRdb copy is limited to in-frame clones, with some not included. Here the sample spans about 70,000 clones, 95% to 98% being singletons. The V gene end was trimmed by 0 bases and the J gene end by 5 bases; junction bases not matched to a gene: 8. This CDR3 spans 16 amino acids. Germline loops: CDR1 MNHEY, CDR2 SVGAGI. The receptor was isolated from a human donor in good health. This chain joins TRBV6-5 and TRBJ2-5, with TRBD2 matching 8 bases. Sequenced sample: T cells isolated from PBMCs. The CDR3 DNA is TGTGCCAGCAGTTACTCCTCCGGGACTAGGGTCGAGACCCAGTACTTC. Protein: CASSYSSGTRVETQYF.